One T cell receptor beta chain is described in this entry. Its antigen is not known. After autologous stem cell transplantation all patients relapsed, and prior brentuximab vedotin exposure differed between cohorts. The data belong to a study of PD-1 blockade in classical Hodgkin lymphoma. TCRdb keeps only in-frame clones here, not all; method: immunoSEQ multiplex PCR. There are approximately 44,000 clones in the sample; over 60% occur only once, and around 20% lies in the top ten. Broader study findings: Diversity similar to that of newly diagnosed patients was seen at baseline in complete responders. Newly diagnosed patients reportedly trailed healthy donors in baseline TCR diversity.

J was trimmed by 1 base and V by 3 bases; bases with no gene match: 5. The germline gives CDR1 KGHSH, CDR2 LQKENI. The CDR3 spans 15 residues. This TCR came from a human donor with classical Hodgkin lymphoma. The sample consisted of peripheral blood mononuclear cells (PBMCs), taken at baseline. This chain links TRBV18 with TRBJ1-1; TRBD1 matches 7 bases. The CDR3 DNA is TGTGCCAGCTCACCCCCGGGACAGCAGAACACTGAAGCTTTCTTT. Its translation: CASSPPGQQNTEAFF.